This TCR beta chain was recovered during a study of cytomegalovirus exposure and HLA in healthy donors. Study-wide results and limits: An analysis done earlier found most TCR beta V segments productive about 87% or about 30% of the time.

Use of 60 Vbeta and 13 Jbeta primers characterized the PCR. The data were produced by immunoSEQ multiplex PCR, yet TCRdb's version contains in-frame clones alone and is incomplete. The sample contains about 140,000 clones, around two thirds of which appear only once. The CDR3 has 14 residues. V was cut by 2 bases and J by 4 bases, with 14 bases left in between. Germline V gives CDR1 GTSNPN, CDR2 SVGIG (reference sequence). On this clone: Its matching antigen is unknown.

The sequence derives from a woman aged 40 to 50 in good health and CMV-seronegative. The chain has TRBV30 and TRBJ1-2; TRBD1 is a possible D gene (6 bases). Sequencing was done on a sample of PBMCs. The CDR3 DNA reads TGTGCCTGGAGTTCGCAGGGGCAGTCCTATGGCTACACCTTC. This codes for CAWSSQGQSYGYTF. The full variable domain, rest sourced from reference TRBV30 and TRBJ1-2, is SQTIHQWPATLVQPVGSPLSLECTVEGTSNPNLYWYRQAAGRGLQLLFYSVGIGQISSEVPQNLSASRPQDRQFILSSKKLLLSDSGFYLCAWSSQGQSYGYTFGSGTRLTVV.